This is a list of T cell receptor beta chains from one sample in a study of blood T cell repertoires in COVID-19. The protocol was immunoSEQ multiplex PCR, while the TCRdb copy is restricted to in-frame clones and leaves out a portion. The sample includes roughly 230,000 clones, roughly 81% seen only once; the top ten take approximately 6.6%. The material sequenced was PBMCs or T cells enriched from blood (not recorded which). These receptors were taken from a woman between 50 and 59 years old who had been exposed to COVID-19. The CDR3 runs from the conserved cysteine through the conserved F or W. The order of the fields is CDR3 length, V gene, clone size, D gene, J gene, CDR3 DNA, CDR3 protein. The D gene is left open where the match is weak. Not all rows give a size; the values are once, few, many and, for expanded clones, a class.

cdr3_length: 11
v_call: TRBV19
clone_size: .
d_call: .
j_call: TRBJ1-5
cdr3_nt: TGTGCCGCGGGAGAGCGCCAGCCCCAGCATTTT
cdr3_aa: CAAGERQPQHF

cdr3_length: 14
v_call: TRBV3-1/TRBV3-2
clone_size: .
d_call: TRBD1
j_call: TRBJ1-1
cdr3_nt: TGTGCCAGCAGGTACAGGGGACAGAACACTGAAGCTTTCTTT
cdr3_aa: CASRYRGQNTEAFF

cdr3_length: 12
v_call: TRBV2
clone_size: .
d_call: .
j_call: TRBJ1-2
cdr3_nt: TGTGCCAGTTTCGACAGGCTAAGAGGCTACACCTTC
cdr3_aa: CASFDRLRGYTF

cdr3_length: 13
v_call: TRBV9
clone_size: .
d_call: TRBD1
j_call: TRBJ2-5
cdr3_nt: TGTGCCAGCAGCTACGGACAGGGGGCTACCCAGTACTTC
cdr3_aa: CASSYGQGATQYF

cdr3_length: 13
v_call: TRBV5-1
clone_size: .
d_call: .
j_call: TRBJ1-1
cdr3_nt: TGCGCCAGCAGCTTACGAGGGAACACTGAAGCTTTCTTT
cdr3_aa: CASSLRGNTEAFF

cdr3_length: 12
v_call: TRBV6-5
clone_size: .
d_call: TRBD1
j_call: TRBJ1-4
cdr3_nt: TGTGCCAGCAGGACAGGGCCTGAAAAACTGTTTTTT
cdr3_aa: CASRTGPEKLFF

cdr3_length: 16
v_call: TRBV19
clone_size: few
d_call: .
j_call: TRBJ1-4
cdr3_nt: TGTGCCAGTAGCGTAAGTTACAGGCTGTTACATGAAAAACTGTTTTTT
cdr3_aa: CASSVSYRLLHEKLFF

cdr3_length: 15
v_call: TRBV5-1
clone_size: .
d_call: .
j_call: TRBJ1-1
cdr3_nt: TGCGCCAGCAGCTCCATAGGGGAGGGTGGGACTGAAGCTTTCTTT
cdr3_aa: CASSSIGEGGTEAFF

cdr3_length: 15
v_call: TRBV5-1
clone_size: .
d_call: .
j_call: TRBJ2-2
cdr3_nt: TGCGCCAGCAGCTCCGGGAACAGGGCCACCGGGGAGCTGTTTTTT
cdr3_aa: CASSSGNRATGELFF

cdr3_length: 13
v_call: TRBV2
clone_size: .
d_call: .
j_call: TRBJ1-2
cdr3_nt: TGTGCCAGCAGTCCTGCAGGGACTTATGGCTACACCTTC
cdr3_aa: CASSPAGTYGYTF